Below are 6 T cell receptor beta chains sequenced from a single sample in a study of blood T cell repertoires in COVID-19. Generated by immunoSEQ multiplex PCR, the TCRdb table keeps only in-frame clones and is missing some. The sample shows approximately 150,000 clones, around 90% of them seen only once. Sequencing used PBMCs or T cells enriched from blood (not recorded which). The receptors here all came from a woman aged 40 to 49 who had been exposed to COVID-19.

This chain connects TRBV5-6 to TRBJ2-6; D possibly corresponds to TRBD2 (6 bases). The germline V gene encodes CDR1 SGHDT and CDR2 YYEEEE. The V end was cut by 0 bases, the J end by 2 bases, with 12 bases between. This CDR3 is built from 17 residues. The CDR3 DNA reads TGTGCCAGCAGCTTGGTTGGAGGGGCGCCTGGGGCCAACGTCCTGACTTTC. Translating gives CASSLVGGAPGANVLTF.

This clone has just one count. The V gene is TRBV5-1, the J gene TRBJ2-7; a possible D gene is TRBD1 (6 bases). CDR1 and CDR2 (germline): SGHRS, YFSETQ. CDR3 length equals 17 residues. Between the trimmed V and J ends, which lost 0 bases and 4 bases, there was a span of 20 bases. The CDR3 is CASSLEIDRKVPYEQYF. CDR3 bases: TGCGCCAGCAGCTTGGAAATCGACAGGAAAGTCCCTTACGAGCAGTACTTC.

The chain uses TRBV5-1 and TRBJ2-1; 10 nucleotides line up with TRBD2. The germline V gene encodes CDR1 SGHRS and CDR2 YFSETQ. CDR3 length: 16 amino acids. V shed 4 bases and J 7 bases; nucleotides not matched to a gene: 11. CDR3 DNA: TGCGCCAGCAGCCACGCGGGACTAGCGTCTTTGAATGAGCAGTTCTTC. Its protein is CASSHAGLASLNEQFF.

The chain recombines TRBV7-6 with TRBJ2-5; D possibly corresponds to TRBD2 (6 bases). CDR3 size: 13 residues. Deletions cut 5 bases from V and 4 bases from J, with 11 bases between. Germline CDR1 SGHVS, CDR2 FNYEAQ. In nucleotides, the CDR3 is TGTGCCAGCAGCCCCCTGGGGGGAGAGACCCAGTACTTC. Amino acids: CASSPLGGETQYF.

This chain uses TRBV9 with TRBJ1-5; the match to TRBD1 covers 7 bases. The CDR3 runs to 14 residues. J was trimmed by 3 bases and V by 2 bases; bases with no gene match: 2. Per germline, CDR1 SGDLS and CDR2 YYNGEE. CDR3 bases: TGTGCCAGCAGCGTCGGACAGGACAATCAGCCCCAGCATTTT. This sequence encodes CASSVGQDNQPQHF.

CDR3 loop: CASRSGTANTGELFF. The CDR3, as DNA: TGCGCCAGCAGGTCCGGGACAGCGAACACCGGGGAGCTGTTTTTT. The gene calls are TRBV10-2 and TRBJ2-2; 7 positions agree with TRBD1. The CDR3 covers 15 residues. V lost 6 bases, J lost 0 bases, and 4 bases stayed unmatched. Per germline, CDR1 WSHSY and CDR2 SAAADI.